This T cell receptor beta chain was sequenced for a study of blood T cell repertoires in COVID-19. The assay was immunoSEQ multiplex PCR, and TCRdb's table has in-frame clones only and misses some. Altogether around 280,000 clones are present, approximately 86% being singletons, with the ten largest covering 2.1%. CDR3 length: 14 residues. V was pared by 6 bases and J by 0 bases, with 12 bases between. Germline V gene lookup returns CDR1 LNHDA and CDR2 SQIVND (reference sequence). The sequencing sample was made of peripheral blood. The rearrangement uses TRBV19 and TRBJ2-7; D is possibly TRBD2 (6 bases). This TCR was recovered from a woman in her thirties who had recovered from COVID-19. CDR3 loop: CASSRWTNSYEQYF. The CDR3, as DNA: TGTGCCAGTAGCCGCTGGACTAACTCCTACGAGCAGTACTTC. The entire variable domain, with the rest obtained from reference TRBV19 and TRBJ2-7, is as follows: DGGITQSPKYLFRKEGQNVTLSCEQNLNHDAMYWYRQDPGQGLRLIYYSQIVNDFQKGDIAEGYSVSREKKESFPLTVTSAQKNPTAFYLCASSRWTNSYEQYFGPGTRLTVT.